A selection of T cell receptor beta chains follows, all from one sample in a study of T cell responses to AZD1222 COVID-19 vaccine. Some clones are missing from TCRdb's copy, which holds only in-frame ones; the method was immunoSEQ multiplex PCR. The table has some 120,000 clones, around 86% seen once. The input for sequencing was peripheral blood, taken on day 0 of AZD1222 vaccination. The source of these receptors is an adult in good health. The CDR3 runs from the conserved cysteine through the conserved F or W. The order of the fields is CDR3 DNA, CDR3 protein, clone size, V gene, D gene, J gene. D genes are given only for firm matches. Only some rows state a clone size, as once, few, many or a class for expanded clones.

CDR3nt: TGTGCCAGCAGCCAAGAATTACTGAACACTGAAGCTTTCTTT; CDR3aa: CASSQELLNTEAFF; abundance: .; v_gene: TRBV3-1/TRBV3-2; d_gene: .; j_gene: TRBJ1-1
CDR3nt: TGTGCCTGGGGACGGTCCTACGAGCAGTACTTC; CDR3aa: CAWGRSYEQYF; abundance: .; v_gene: TRBV30; d_gene: .; j_gene: TRBJ2-7
CDR3nt: TGTGTCAGCAGCTTGTCCGGGACAGGCAAGCGCACTGAAGCTTTCTTT; CDR3aa: CVSSLSGTGKRTEAFF; abundance: once; v_gene: TRBV5-4; d_gene: TRBD1; j_gene: TRBJ1-1
CDR3nt: TGTGCCAGCAGCGTAGGTTCAGGGGGCGCTTCACCCCTCCACTTT; CDR3aa: CASSVGSGGASPLHF; abundance: .; v_gene: TRBV9; d_gene: TRBD1; j_gene: TRBJ1-6
CDR3nt: TGCGCCAGCAGCCGAGCAGGGTTTACGGACACTGAAGCTTTCTTT; CDR3aa: CASSRAGFTDTEAFF; abundance: .; v_gene: TRBV4-1; d_gene: .; j_gene: TRBJ1-1
CDR3nt: TGTGCCAGTAACGACCGGGGAACAGGGGACATTCAGTACTTC; CDR3aa: CASNDRGTGDIQYF; abundance: once; v_gene: TRBV19; d_gene: TRBD1; j_gene: TRBJ2-4
CDR3nt: TGTGCCAGCAGTTTGGGGCGGCTCTATGGCTACACCTTC; CDR3aa: CASSLGRLYGYTF; abundance: .; v_gene: TRBV27; d_gene: .; j_gene: TRBJ1-2
CDR3nt: TGTGCCACCAGCAGAGACTCCTCGGCGGGCGGGGAGCTGTTTTTT; CDR3aa: CATSRDSSAGGELFF; abundance: .; v_gene: TRBV15; d_gene: .; j_gene: TRBJ2-2
CDR3nt: TGTGCCAGCAGCTTAGCAGGGGGCGATGGCTACACCTTC; CDR3aa: CASSLAGGDGYTF; abundance: .; v_gene: TRBV7-9; d_gene: TRBD1; j_gene: TRBJ1-2
CDR3nt: TGCGCCAGCAGTCGCCTTCGACAGGGAATAACGGATGGCTACACCTTC; CDR3aa: CASSRLRQGITDGYTF; abundance: .; v_gene: TRBV23-1; d_gene: TRBD1; j_gene: TRBJ1-2
CDR3nt: TGTGCCAGCAGCTTACGGCTCGGGCCTCGGGCCGAAGCTTTCTTT; CDR3aa: CASSLRLGPRAEAFF; abundance: .; v_gene: TRBV7-9; d_gene: .; j_gene: TRBJ1-1
CDR3nt: TGTGCCAGCAGTGAACGACAGGGAGAAATTTACAATGAGCAGTTCTTC; CDR3aa: CASSERQGEIYNEQFF; abundance: .; v_gene: TRBV6-1; d_gene: TRBD1; j_gene: TRBJ2-1
CDR3nt: TGCGCCAGCAGCCAAGAATTAACCACCGCGGTGCCCTCCTACAATGAGCAGTTCTTC; CDR3aa: CASSQELTTAVPSYNEQFF; abundance: .; v_gene: TRBV4-1; d_gene: .; j_gene: TRBJ2-1
CDR3nt: TGCGCCAGCAGCTTGGGTGGCGGGAGCCTGCTCAATGAGCAGTTCTTC; CDR3aa: CASSLGGGSLLNEQFF; abundance: .; v_gene: TRBV5-1; d_gene: TRBD2; j_gene: TRBJ2-1
CDR3nt: TGTGCCAGCAGCCAAGACCCCCTCGGGGGGAGTATTTTTGGCTACACCTTC; CDR3aa: CASSQDPLGGSIFGYTF; abundance: .; v_gene: TRBV3-1/TRBV3-2; d_gene: .; j_gene: TRBJ1-2
CDR3nt: TGTGCCAGCCAGTGGGAACTAGCGGGGGGTAGCACAGATACGCAGTATTTT; CDR3aa: CASQWELAGGSTDTQYF; abundance: .; v_gene: TRBV2; d_gene: TRBD2; j_gene: TRBJ2-3
CDR3nt: TGTGCCAGCATCGGGGATAGCTCCTACAATGAGCAGTTCTTC; CDR3aa: CASIGDSSYNEQFF; abundance: .; v_gene: TRBV2; d_gene: .; j_gene: TRBJ2-1
CDR3nt: TGTGCCAGCAGTGATGGGACAGGGGACCACAATGAGCAGTTCTTC; CDR3aa: CASSDGTGDHNEQFF; abundance: .; v_gene: TRBV6-4; d_gene: TRBD1; j_gene: TRBJ2-1
CDR3nt: TGTGCCAGTAGTATCCGGGGAGAGGCGGGCTCAACTATATACGAGCAGTACTTC; CDR3aa: CASSIRGEAGSTIYEQYF; abundance: .; v_gene: TRBV19; d_gene: .; j_gene: TRBJ2-7
CDR3nt: TGTGCCAGCAGTTACGGCAGGGGAAGTGAAGCTTTCTTT; CDR3aa: CASSYGRGSEAFF; abundance: .; v_gene: TRBV6-5; d_gene: .; j_gene: TRBJ1-1
CDR3nt: TGCAGCGTTTCTAGAACCCAGACAGTTGGCTACACCTTC; CDR3aa: CSVSRTQTVGYTF; abundance: .; v_gene: TRBV29-1; d_gene: .; j_gene: TRBJ1-2
CDR3nt: TGTGCCAGCAGCTTGGTGGGGGTTCCCTACGAGCAGTACTTC; CDR3aa: CASSLVGVPYEQYF; abundance: .; v_gene: TRBV5-8; d_gene: .; j_gene: TRBJ2-7
CDR3nt: TGTGCCAGCAGCGTAGTCCCTTGGGAGCAGTTCTTC; CDR3aa: CASSVVPWEQFF; abundance: .; v_gene: TRBV9; d_gene: .; j_gene: TRBJ2-1
CDR3nt: TGCGCCAGCAGCGAGGGACAGGGGGCATCTCTAGCCAAAAACATTCAGTACTTC; CDR3aa: CASSEGQGASLAKNIQYF; abundance: once; v_gene: TRBV5-1; d_gene: TRBD1; j_gene: TRBJ2-4
CDR3nt: TGTGCCAGCAGTGAAGGACCGTCAGGTTCACCCCTCCACTTT; CDR3aa: CASSEGPSGSPLHF; abundance: .; v_gene: TRBV2; d_gene: .; j_gene: TRBJ1-6
CDR3nt: TGTGCCAGCAGGTCCGACCGGGGCCGAGCTCTCGAGCAGTACTTC; CDR3aa: CASRSDRGRALEQYF; abundance: .; v_gene: TRBV5-8; d_gene: .; j_gene: TRBJ2-7
CDR3nt: TGTGCCAGCAGTCTCGTCACCGGGGAGCTGTTTTTT; CDR3aa: CASSLVTGELFF; abundance: .; v_gene: TRBV28; d_gene: .; j_gene: TRBJ2-2
CDR3nt: TGTGCCAGCCCTACCGGGACAGGGGGAAATCAGCCCCAGCATTTT; CDR3aa: CASPTGTGGNQPQHF; abundance: .; v_gene: TRBV21-1; d_gene: .; j_gene: TRBJ1-5
CDR3nt: TGTGCCAGCGGCAGGGGTTTTTACGAGCAGTACTTC; CDR3aa: CASGRGFYEQYF; abundance: .; v_gene: TRBV3-1/TRBV3-2; d_gene: .; j_gene: TRBJ2-7
CDR3nt: TGTGCCAGCAGCTTAGGAGGACCCTTGAACACTGAAGCTTTCTTT; CDR3aa: CASSLGGPLNTEAFF; abundance: .; v_gene: TRBV5-4; d_gene: .; j_gene: TRBJ1-1
CDR3nt: TGCGCCAGCAGCCAAGTTTCAGGGGGCCTAAGCTCCTACGAGCAGTACTTC; CDR3aa: CASSQVSGGLSSYEQYF; abundance: .; v_gene: TRBV4-1; d_gene: TRBD1; j_gene: TRBJ2-7
CDR3nt: TGTGCCAGCGCTAGGCTAGCGGGGACCTACAATGAGCAGTTCTTC; CDR3aa: CASARLAGTYNEQFF; abundance: .; v_gene: TRBV6-4; d_gene: TRBD2; j_gene: TRBJ2-1
CDR3nt: TGTGCCAGCAGTGACTCACCGGCTGATACGCAGTATTTT; CDR3aa: CASSDSPADTQYF; abundance: .; v_gene: TRBV25-1; d_gene: .; j_gene: TRBJ2-3
CDR3nt: TGTGCCAGCAGCGGGACGATACAGGGGGCTAGGTACGAGCAGTACTTC; CDR3aa: CASSGTIQGARYEQYF; abundance: .; v_gene: TRBV5-6; d_gene: TRBD1; j_gene: TRBJ2-7
CDR3nt: TGTGCCAGCAGCCCCCGACAGGTATACAATGAGCAGTTCTTC; CDR3aa: CASSPRQVYNEQFF; abundance: .; v_gene: TRBV6-2/TRBV6-3; d_gene: .; j_gene: TRBJ2-1
CDR3nt: TGCGCCAGCAGCCAAGCAGGGTCCAATCAGCCCCAGCATTTT; CDR3aa: CASSQAGSNQPQHF; abundance: .; v_gene: TRBV4-1; d_gene: .; j_gene: TRBJ1-5
CDR3nt: TGTGCCAGCAGCTTAGAGGACAGGGGGCTATTGATGTCACCCCTCCACTTT; CDR3aa: CASSLEDRGLLMSPLHF; abundance: .; v_gene: TRBV11-2; d_gene: TRBD1; j_gene: TRBJ1-6
CDR3nt: TGTGCCAGTAGTATAGTCGGGACAGGGGGTTATCATGGCTACACCTTC; CDR3aa: CASSIVGTGGYHGYTF; abundance: .; v_gene: TRBV19; d_gene: TRBD1; j_gene: TRBJ1-2
CDR3nt: TGTGCCAGCAGTTGGGGCAGGGACCAGCCCCAGCATTTT; CDR3aa: CASSWGRDQPQHF; abundance: .; v_gene: TRBV12-3/TRBV12-4; d_gene: .; j_gene: TRBJ1-5
CDR3nt: TGTGCCATCAGTGAGGGCGACCGAGGGAGGCCCTACGAGCAGTACTTC; CDR3aa: CAISEGDRGRPYEQYF; abundance: .; v_gene: TRBV10-3; d_gene: .; j_gene: TRBJ2-7
CDR3nt: TGTGCCAGCAGCCAAGGGAGCCTAGGCAATGAGCAGTTCTTC; CDR3aa: CASSQGSLGNEQFF; abundance: .; v_gene: TRBV5-5; d_gene: .; j_gene: TRBJ2-1
CDR3nt: TGTGCCAGCAGCCAAATCCCCGAGGTTGAGCAGTTCTTC; CDR3aa: CASSQIPEVEQFF; abundance: .; v_gene: TRBV3-1/TRBV3-2; d_gene: .; j_gene: TRBJ2-1
CDR3nt: TGTGCCAGCAGTGAACAACTAGCGGGGGGTGCCAATGAGCAGTTCTTC; CDR3aa: CASSEQLAGGANEQFF; abundance: .; v_gene: TRBV2; d_gene: TRBD2; j_gene: TRBJ2-1
CDR3nt: TGTGCCAGCAGTTTTGGGCAGCGGGAGACCCAGTACTTC; CDR3aa: CASSFGQRETQYF; abundance: .; v_gene: TRBV6-5; d_gene: .; j_gene: TRBJ2-5
CDR3nt: TGCGCCAGCAGCCCTGGACGGGACGTCGGCTATGGCTACACCTTC; CDR3aa: CASSPGRDVGYGYTF; abundance: .; v_gene: TRBV4-1; d_gene: .; j_gene: TRBJ1-2